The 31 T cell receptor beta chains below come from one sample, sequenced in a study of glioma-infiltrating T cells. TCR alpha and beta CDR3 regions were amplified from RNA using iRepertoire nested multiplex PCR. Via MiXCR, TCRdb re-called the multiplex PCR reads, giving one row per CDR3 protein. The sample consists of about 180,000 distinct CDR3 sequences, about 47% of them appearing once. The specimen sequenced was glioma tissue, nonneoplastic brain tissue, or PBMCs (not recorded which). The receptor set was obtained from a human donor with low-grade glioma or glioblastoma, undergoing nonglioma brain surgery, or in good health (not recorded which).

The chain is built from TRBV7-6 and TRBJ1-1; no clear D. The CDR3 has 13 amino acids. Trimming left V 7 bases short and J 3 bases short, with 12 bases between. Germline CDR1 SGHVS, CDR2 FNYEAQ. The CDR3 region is CASITLRDTEAFF. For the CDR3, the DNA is TGTGCCAGCATCACCCTCCGGGACACTGAAGCTTTCTTT. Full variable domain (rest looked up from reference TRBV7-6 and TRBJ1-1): GAGVSQSPRYKVTKRGQDVALRCDPISGHVSLYWYRQALGQGPEFLTYFNYEAQQDKSGLPNDRFSAERPEGSISTLTIQRTEQRDSAMYRCASITLRDTEAFFGQGTRLTVV.

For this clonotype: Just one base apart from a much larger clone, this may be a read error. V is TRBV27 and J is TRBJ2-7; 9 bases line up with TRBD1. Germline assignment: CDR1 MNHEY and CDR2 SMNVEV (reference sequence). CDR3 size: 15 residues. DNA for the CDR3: TGTGACAGCAGTGCCCGACAGGGGGTGCAGTACGAGCAGTACTTC. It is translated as CDSSARQGVQYEQYF.

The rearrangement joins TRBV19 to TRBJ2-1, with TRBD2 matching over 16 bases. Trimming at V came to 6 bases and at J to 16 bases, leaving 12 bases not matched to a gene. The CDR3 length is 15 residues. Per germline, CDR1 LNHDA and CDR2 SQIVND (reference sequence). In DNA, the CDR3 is TGTGCCAGTAGCCAGGGGACTAGCGGGAGGGCCCTTCCATTCTTC. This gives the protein CASSQGTSGRALPFF.

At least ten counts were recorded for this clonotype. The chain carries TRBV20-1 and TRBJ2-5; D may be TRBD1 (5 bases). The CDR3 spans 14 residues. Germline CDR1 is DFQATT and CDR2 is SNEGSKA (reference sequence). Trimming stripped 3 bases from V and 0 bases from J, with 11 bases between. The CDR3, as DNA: TGCAGTGCTAGTGAGATACAGGACCAAGAGACCCAGTACTTC. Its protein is CSASEIQDQETQYF.

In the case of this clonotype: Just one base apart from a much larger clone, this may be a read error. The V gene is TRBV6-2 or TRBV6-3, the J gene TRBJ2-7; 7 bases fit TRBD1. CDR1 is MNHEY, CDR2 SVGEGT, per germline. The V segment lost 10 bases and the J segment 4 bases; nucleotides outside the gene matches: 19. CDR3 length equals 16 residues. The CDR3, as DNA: TGTGCCACCAAAGGGGACAGCCACATAGACCCTTACGAGCAGTACTTC. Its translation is CATKGDSHIDPYEQYF.

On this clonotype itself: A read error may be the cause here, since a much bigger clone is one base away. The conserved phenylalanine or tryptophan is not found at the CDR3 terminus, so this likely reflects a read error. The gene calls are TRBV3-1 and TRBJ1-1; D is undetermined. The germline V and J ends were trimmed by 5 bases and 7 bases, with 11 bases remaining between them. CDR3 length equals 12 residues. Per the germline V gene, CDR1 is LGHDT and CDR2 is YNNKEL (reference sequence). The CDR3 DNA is TGTGCCAGCAGCTCAGGAAGGTTTGAAGCTTTCCTT. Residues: CASSSGRFEAFL.

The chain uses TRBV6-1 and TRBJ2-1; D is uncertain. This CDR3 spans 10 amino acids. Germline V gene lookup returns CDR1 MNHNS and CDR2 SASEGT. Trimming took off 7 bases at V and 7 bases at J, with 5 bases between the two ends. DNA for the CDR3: TGTGCCAGCATACGTAATGAGCAGTTCTTC. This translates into CASIRNEQFF.

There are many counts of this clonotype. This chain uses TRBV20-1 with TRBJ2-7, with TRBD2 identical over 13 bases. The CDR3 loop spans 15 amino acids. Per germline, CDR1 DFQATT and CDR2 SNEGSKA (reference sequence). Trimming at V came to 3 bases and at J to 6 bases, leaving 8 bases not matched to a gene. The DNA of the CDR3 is TGCAGTGCTAGCTCGGGACTAGCGGGATCGAGCGAGCAGTACTTC. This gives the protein CSASSGLAGSSEQYF.

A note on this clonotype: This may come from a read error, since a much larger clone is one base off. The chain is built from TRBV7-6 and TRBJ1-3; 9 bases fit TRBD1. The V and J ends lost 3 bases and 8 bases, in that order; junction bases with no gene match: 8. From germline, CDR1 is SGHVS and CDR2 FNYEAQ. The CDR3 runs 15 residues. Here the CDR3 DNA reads TGTGCCAGCAGCTTTCCTACAGGGGGCGTGGACACCATATATTTT. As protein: CASSFPTGGVDTIYF.

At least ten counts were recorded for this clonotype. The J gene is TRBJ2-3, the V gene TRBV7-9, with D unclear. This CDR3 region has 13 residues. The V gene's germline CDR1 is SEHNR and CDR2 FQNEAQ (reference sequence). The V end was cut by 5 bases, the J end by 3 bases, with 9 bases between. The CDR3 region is CASSPPGTDTQYF. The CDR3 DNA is TGTGCCAGCAGCCCGCCCGGGACAGATACGCAGTATTTT.

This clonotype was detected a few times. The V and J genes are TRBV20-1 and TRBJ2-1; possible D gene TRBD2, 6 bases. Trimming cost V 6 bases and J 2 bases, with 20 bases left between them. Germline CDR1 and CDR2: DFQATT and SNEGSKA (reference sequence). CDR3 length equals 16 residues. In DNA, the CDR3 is TGCAGTGCCGCACAAGCTCAATGGACTACCTACAATGAGCAGTTCTTC. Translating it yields CSAAQAQWTTYNEQFF.

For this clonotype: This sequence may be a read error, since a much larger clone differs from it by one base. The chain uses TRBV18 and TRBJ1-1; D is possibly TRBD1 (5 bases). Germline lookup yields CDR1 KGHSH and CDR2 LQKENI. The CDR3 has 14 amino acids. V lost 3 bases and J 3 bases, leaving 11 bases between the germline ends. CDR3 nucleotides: TGTGCCAGCTCACCGGGGGAAGCGGACACTGAAGCTTTCTTT. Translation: CASSPGEADTEAFF.

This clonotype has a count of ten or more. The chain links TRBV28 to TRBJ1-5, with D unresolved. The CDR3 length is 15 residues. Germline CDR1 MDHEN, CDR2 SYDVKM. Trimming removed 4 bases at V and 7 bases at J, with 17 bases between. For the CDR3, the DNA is TGTGCCAGCAGTTCCCCGGATGGGGTCGGCCAGCCCCAGCATTTT. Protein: CASSSPDGVGQPQHF. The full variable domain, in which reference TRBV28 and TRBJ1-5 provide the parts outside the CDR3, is DVKVTQSSRYLVKRTGEKVFLECVQDMDHENMFWYRQDPGLGLRLIYFSYDVKMKEKGDIPEGYSVSREKKERFSLILESASTNQTSMYLCASSSPDGVGQPQHFGDGTRLSIL.

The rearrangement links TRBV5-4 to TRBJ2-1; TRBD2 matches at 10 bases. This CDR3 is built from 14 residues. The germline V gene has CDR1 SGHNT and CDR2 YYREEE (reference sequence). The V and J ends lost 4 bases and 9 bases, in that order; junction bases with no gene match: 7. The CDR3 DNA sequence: TGTGCCAGCAGCCCCGGGACTAGCGCGGCTGAGCAGTTCTTC. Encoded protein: CASSPGTSAAEQFF.

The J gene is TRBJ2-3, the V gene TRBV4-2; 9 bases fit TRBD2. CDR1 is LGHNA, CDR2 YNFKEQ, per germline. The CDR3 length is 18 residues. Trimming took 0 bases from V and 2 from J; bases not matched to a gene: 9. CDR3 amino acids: CASSQDSTSSGATDTQYF. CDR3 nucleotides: TGTGCCAGCAGCCAAGACTCAACGTCTAGCGGGGCCACAGATACGCAGTATTTT.

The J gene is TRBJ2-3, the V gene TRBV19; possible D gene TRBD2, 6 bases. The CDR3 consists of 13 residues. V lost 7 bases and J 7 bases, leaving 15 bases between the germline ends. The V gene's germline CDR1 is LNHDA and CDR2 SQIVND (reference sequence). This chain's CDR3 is CASIAGPTYTQYF. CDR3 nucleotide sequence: TGTGCCAGTATCGCGGGACCTACCTATACGCAGTATTTT.

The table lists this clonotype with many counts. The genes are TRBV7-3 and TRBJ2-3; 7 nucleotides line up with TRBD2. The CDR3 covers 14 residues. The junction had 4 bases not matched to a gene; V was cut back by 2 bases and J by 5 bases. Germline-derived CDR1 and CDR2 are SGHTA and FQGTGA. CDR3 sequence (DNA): TGTGCCAGCAGCTTAGCGGGAGAGGTAGATACGCAGTATTTT. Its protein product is CASSLAGEVDTQYF.

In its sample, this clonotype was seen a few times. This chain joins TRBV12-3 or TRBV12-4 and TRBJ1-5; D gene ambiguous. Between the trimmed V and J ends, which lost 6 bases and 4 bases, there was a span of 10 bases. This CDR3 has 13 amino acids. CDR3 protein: CASSGEGNQPQHF. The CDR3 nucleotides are TGTGCCAGCAGCGGGGAGGGAAATCAGCCCCAGCATTTT.

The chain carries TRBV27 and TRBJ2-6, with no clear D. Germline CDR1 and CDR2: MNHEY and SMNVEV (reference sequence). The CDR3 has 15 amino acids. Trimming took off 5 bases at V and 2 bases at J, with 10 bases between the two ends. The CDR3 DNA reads TGTGCCAGCAGTCCCCGGCGGACTGGGGCCAACGTCCTGACTTTC. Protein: CASSPRRTGANVLTF.

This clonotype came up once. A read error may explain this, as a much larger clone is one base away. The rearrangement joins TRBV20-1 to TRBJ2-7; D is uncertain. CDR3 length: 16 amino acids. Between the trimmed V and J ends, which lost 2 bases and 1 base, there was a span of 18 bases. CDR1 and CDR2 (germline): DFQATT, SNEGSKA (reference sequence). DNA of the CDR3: TGCAGTGCTAGACCAGTCCGGCTTCGTAGATCCTACGAGCAGTACTTC. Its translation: CSARPVRLRRSYEQYF.

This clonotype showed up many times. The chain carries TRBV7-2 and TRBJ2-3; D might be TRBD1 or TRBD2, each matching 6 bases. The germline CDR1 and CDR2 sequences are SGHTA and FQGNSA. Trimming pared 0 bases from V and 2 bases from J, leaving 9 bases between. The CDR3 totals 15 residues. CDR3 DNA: TGTGCCAGCAGCTTAGCGAGGGGGGTCACAGATACGCAGTATTTT. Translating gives CASSLARGVTDTQYF.

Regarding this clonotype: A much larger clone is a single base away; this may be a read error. Here the CDR3 DNA reads TGTGCCACCTTTAAGGAGGGACTACTACTTAGCACAGATAAGCAGTATTTT. It translates to CATFKEGLLLSTDKQYF. The chain uses TRBV24-1 and TRBJ2-3; 7 bases match TRBD2. The germline gives CDR1 KGHDR, CDR2 SFDVKD. The CDR3 extends over 17 amino acids.

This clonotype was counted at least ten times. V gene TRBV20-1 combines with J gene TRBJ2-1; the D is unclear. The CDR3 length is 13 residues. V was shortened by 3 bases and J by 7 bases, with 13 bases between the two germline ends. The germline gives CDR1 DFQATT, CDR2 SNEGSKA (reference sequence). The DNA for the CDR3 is TGCAGTGCTAGTCTCTTAGGCGGTAATGAGCAGTTCTTC. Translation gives CSASLLGGNEQFF.

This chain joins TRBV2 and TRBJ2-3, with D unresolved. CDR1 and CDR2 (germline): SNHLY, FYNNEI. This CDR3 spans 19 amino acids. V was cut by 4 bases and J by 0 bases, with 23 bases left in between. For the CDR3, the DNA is TGTGCCAGCAGTGTTCCGTTAGGGCGACACACCCGTAGCACAGATACGCAGTATTTT. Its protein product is CASSVPLGRHTRSTDTQYF.

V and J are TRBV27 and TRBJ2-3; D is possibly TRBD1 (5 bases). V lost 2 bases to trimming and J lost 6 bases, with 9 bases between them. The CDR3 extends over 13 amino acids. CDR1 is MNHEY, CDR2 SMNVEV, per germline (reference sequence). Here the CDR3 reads CASSLQGGDTQYF. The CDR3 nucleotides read TGTGCCAGCAGTTTACAGGGCGGCGATACGCAGTATTTT.

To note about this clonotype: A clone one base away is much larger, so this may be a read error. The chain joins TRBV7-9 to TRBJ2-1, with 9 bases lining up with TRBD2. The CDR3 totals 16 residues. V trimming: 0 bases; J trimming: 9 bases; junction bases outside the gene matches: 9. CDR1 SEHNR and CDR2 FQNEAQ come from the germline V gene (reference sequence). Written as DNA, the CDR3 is TGTGCCAGCAGCTTAGCGAGTTGGCGGGAGGGTCGTGAGCAGTTCTTC. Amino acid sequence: CASSLASWREGREQFF.

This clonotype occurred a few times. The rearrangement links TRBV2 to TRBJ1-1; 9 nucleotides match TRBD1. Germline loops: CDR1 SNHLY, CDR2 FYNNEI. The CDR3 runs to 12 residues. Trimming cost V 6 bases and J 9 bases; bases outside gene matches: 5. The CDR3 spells CASSPDRGKAFF. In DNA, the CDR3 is TGTGCCAGCAGCCCTGACAGGGGGAAAGCTTTCTTT.

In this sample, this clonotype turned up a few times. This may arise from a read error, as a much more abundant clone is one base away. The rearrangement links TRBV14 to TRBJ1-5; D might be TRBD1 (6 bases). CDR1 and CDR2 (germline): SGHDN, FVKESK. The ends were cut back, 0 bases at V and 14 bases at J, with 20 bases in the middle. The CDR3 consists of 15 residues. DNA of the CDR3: TGTGCCAGCAGCCAAGACAGATCTCCGGGGGCAAACAAGCATTTT. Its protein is CASSQDRSPGANKHF.

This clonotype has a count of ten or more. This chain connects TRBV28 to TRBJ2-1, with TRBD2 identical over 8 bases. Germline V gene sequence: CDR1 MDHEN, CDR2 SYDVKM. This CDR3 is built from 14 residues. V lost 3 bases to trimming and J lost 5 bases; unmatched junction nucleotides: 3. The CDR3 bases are TGTGCCAGCAGTTTCAGGCGGGAGGACAATGAGCAGTTCTTC. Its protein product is CASSFRREDNEQFF.

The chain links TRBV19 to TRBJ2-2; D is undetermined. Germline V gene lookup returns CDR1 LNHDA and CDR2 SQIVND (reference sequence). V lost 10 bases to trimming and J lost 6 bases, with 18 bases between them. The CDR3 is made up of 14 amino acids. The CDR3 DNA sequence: TGTGCCAATAGAGCGCAGGCCATGGCCGGGGAGCTGTTTTTT. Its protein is CANRAQAMAGELFF.

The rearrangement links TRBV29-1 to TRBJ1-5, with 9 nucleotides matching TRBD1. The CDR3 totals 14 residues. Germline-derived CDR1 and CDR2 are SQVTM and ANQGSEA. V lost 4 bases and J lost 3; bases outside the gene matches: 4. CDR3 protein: CSVATGGSNQPQHF. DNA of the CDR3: TGCAGCGTTGCGACAGGGGGTTCCAATCAGCCCCAGCATTTT. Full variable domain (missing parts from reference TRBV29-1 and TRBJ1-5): SAVISQKPSRDICQRGTSLTIQCQVDSQVTMMFWYRQQPGQSLTLIATANQGSEATYESGFVIDKFPISRPNLTFSTLTVSNMSPEDSSIYLCSVATGGSNQPQHFGDGTRLSIL.